This record looks at one T cell receptor beta chain sequence and its context. One end of the junction varies from germline; a read error may be responsible. The germline V gene encodes CDR1 MGHRA and CDR2 YSYEKL. The CDR3 sequence is 14 residues long. These data are taken from a study of regulatory T cells in long-lasting Graves disease. Noted time point: newly diagnosed GD, antithyroid drugs for less than 3 months. Generation of the TCR library employed RNA extracted from PBMCs. Libraries of TCR beta came from iRepertoire HTBI primers plus Arm-PCR of CDR3 regions. TCRdb reprocessed the multiplex PCR reads via MiXCR and lists one record per CDR3 protein. The data show about 430,000 distinct CDR3 sequences, with 15% seen just once and about 8% held by the top ten. These same records also appear under a second study, on T cells in Graves' hyperthyroidism and ophthalmopathy.

This sequence was found in a woman aged 40 to 55 with Graves disease. V is TRBV4-1 and J is TRBJ2-1; 9 bases are shared with TRBD2. Here the sequenced sample was peripheral blood mononuclear cells (PBMCs), taken at new diagnosis, from a patient treated with antithyroid drugs. CDR3 nucleotides: TGCGCCAGCAGTCTCCTAGCGGGGACCAATGAACAGTTCTTC. Residues: CASSLLAGTNEQFF.